Each of the 27 T cell receptor beta chains below was sequenced from the same sample in a study of post-analysis software for immune sequencing data. Included in the TCR beta cDNA libraries were unique molecular identifiers. Via MiXCR, TCRdb re-called the PCR reads, giving one row per CDR3 protein. Here the sample spans some 370,000 distinct CDR3 sequences, 30% to 45% being singletons. Study-level results: Compared with controls, patients had more of about 5 TRBV segments, including TRBV5-6, TRBV5-1 and TRBV20-1.

These receptors are not linked to any known antigen. The sequenced sample was blood. The receptor set was obtained from a girl aged 5-17 years with multiple sclerosis.

There are a few counts of this clonotype. The V call is TRBV6-4, the J call TRBJ1-2; 7 bases are a match to TRBD1. V was pared by 6 bases and J by 2 bases, with 12 bases of the junction left unmatched. The germline CDR1 and CDR2 sequences are MRHNA and SNTAGT. The CDR3 extends over 16 amino acids. The CDR3 region is CASSQTTGKRNYGYTF. DNA of the CDR3: TGTGCCAGCAGCCAAACGACAGGGAAGAGGAACTATGGCTACACCTTC.

V usage is TRBV2 and J usage is TRBJ1-2; possibly TRBD1 for D (5 bases). The germline CDR1 and CDR2 sequences are SNHLY and FYNNEI. The CDR3 consists of 15 residues. With 3 bases removed from V and 2 bases from J, the gap between germline ends came to 13 bases. This CDR3 is CASSDEWGFNYGYTF. The CDR3, as DNA: TGTGCCAGCAGTGATGAGTGGGGGTTCAACTATGGCTACACCTTC.

This clonotype was observed a handful of times. The V gene is TRBV5-4, the J gene TRBJ1-1; 9 bases agree with TRBD1. J was trimmed by 0 bases and V by 3 bases; bases with no gene match: 3. The CDR3 sequence is 15 residues long. Germline CDR1 is SGHNT and CDR2 is YYREEE (reference sequence). This chain's CDR3 is CASSWWDRVNTEAFF. The CDR3 DNA follows: TGTGCCAGCAGCTGGTGGGACAGGGTGAACACTGAAGCTTTCTTT. The full variable domain, completed using reference TRBV5-4 and TRBJ1-1, is ETGVTQSPTHLIKTRGQQVTLRCSSQSGHNTVSWYQQALGQGPQFIFQYYREEENGRGNFPPRFSGLQFPNYSSELNVNALELDDSALYLCASSWWDRVNTEAFFGQGTRLTVV.

V usage is TRBV15 and J usage is TRBJ2-7; TRBD1 matches at 7 bases. After removal of 6 bases from V and 3 bases from J, the junction contained 11 bases not matched to a gene. Germline V gene data show CDR1 as LNHNV and CDR2 as YYDKDF (reference sequence). The CDR3 runs 15 residues. The CDR3 nucleotides read TGTGCCACCAGTCCCGGGACAGATAGTTTCTACGAGCAGTACTTC. It translates to CATSPGTDSFYEQYF.

In this sample, this clonotype turned up once. The chain recombines TRBV12-3 or TRBV12-4 with TRBJ1-1, with a weak D call TRBD1 (6 bases). Trimming took 6 bases from V and 3 from J, leaving 20 bases between them. This CDR3 is built from 16 residues. The CDR3: CASSPLQGSRYTEAFF. CDR3 DNA sequence: TGTGCCAGCAGCCCGTTGCAGGGGAGTCGGTACACTGAAGCTTTCTTT.

The chain uses TRBV7-9 and TRBJ2-1; 10 nucleotides match TRBD1. This CDR3 is built from 14 residues. Germline CDR1 is SEHNR and CDR2 is FQNEAQ (reference sequence). J lost 7 bases, V lost 5 bases, and 5 bases had no gene match. The DNA of the CDR3 is TGTGCCAGCAGCCGCGGGACAGGGGTGAATGAGCAGTTCTTC. As protein: CASSRGTGVNEQFF. The entire variable domain, with the rest obtained from reference TRBV7-9 and TRBJ2-1, is as follows: DTGVSQNPRHKITKRGQNVTFRCDPISEHNRLYWYRQTLGQGPEFLTYFQNEAQLEKSRLLSDRFSAERPKGSFSTLEIQRTEQGDSAMYLCASSRGTGVNEQFFGPGTRLTVL.

This clonotype showed up just a few times. J is TRBJ1-2 and V is TRBV27; TRBD1 aligns across 9 bases. The CDR3 is 17 residues long. The germline V gene has CDR1 MNHEY and CDR2 SMNVEV (reference sequence). The V and J ends lost 4 bases and 4 bases, in that order; junction bases with no gene match: 13. The CDR3 here is CASSSQLQGARGYGYTF. CDR3 DNA sequence: TGTGCCAGCAGTTCCCAACTACAGGGGGCGAGAGGCTATGGCTACACCTTC.

The V and J genes are TRBV6-1 and TRBJ2-3; 9 nucleotides agree with TRBD2. The V gene's germline CDR1 is MNHNS and CDR2 SASEGT. The CDR3 is made up of 14 amino acids. Trimming removed 11 bases from V and 6 bases from J; junction bases left unmatched: 12. The CDR3 region is CAGGRAGGADTQYF. In nucleotides, the CDR3 is TGTGCCGGGGGACGAGCGGGGGGAGCCGATACGCAGTATTTT.

The sample holds many counts of this clonotype. This chain joins TRBV15 and TRBJ2-4, with 8 bases that match TRBD2. The CDR3 sequence is 22 residues long. Trimming cost V 0 bases and J 0 bases; bases outside gene matches: 19. Germline V gives CDR1 LNHNV, CDR2 YYDKDF (reference sequence). The CDR3 sequence: CATSRDQINGGALLLAKNIQYF. CDR3 nucleotides: TGTGCCACCAGCAGAGACCAGATTAACGGGGGGGCCCTTCTCTTAGCCAAAAACATTCAGTACTTC.

The chain employs TRBV6-1 and TRBJ1-6, with D perhaps TRBD1 (6 bases). The germline CDR1 and CDR2 sequences are MNHNS and SASEGT. The germline V and J ends were trimmed by 6 bases and 8 bases, with 11 bases remaining between them. The CDR3 runs to 13 residues. This chain's CDR3 is CASSTTGYSPLHF. The CDR3 region has the DNA TGTGCCAGCAGCACCACAGGGTATTCACCCCTCCACTTT.

This sequence joins TRBV12-3 or TRBV12-4 and TRBJ2-5; a weak D match, TRBD2 (6 bases). Trimming removed 6 bases at V and 5 bases at J, with 16 bases between. This CDR3 contains 14 residues. The CDR3 spells CASSNNSGRETQYF. The CDR3 DNA is TGTGCCAGCAGCAACAACTCGGGGAGGGAGACCCAGTACTTC.

This clonotype appeared a few times. This chain links TRBV20-1 with TRBJ2-1; D gene ambiguous. Trimming took off 8 bases at V and 0 bases at J, with 14 bases between the two ends. CDR3 length: 14 amino acids. CDR1 is DFQATT, CDR2 SNEGSKA, per germline (reference sequence). DNA of the CDR3: TGCAGTACTTTAAAGGTTTCCTCCTACAATGAGCAGTTCTTC. This encodes CSTLKVSSYNEQFF.

This clonotype was counted once. The V and J genes are TRBV20-1 and TRBJ1-1; D may be TRBD1 (6 bases). CDR3 length: 19 residues. Looked up from germline, CDR1 is DFQATT and CDR2 is SNEGSKA (reference sequence). The V end was cut by 0 bases, the J end by 1 base, with 24 bases between. The CDR3 nucleotides read TGCAGTGCTAGAGATTTATTAGTTGGCCGGGGCAGGGGGAACACTGAAGCTTTCTTT. It translates to CSARDLLVGRGRGNTEAFF.

This clonotype has just a few counts. The chain joins TRBV2 to TRBJ2-5; a possible D gene is TRBD1 (6 bases). Trimming shortened V by 7 bases and J by 1 base, and 13 bases separated the two germline ends. The germline V gene has CDR1 SNHLY and CDR2 FYNNEI. CDR3 length: 14 amino acids. CDR3 region: CASIPPDSQETQYF. CDR3 coding DNA: TGTGCCAGCATTCCCCCGGACAGCCAAGAGACCCAGTACTTC.

This clonotype was seen a few times. The rearrangement joins TRBV27 to TRBJ1-2, with D tentatively TRBD1 (6 bases). The length of the CDR3 is 16 residues. Germline V CDR1 and CDR2: MNHEY, SMNVEV (reference sequence). V was clipped by 4 bases and J by 2 bases, with 17 bases between them. The CDR3, as DNA: TGTGCCAGCAGTTCAATCCCCCGGGGGGGCAACTATGGCTACACCTTC. Its translation is CASSSIPRGGNYGYTF.

The CDR3, as DNA: TGTGCCACCGAGGAGAACACTGAAGCTTTCTTT. Translated, it gives CATEENTEAFF. The J gene is TRBJ1-1, the V gene TRBV6-2 or TRBV6-3; D is ambiguous. The CDR3 has 11 residues. Trimming pared 10 bases from V and 1 base from J, leaving 7 bases between. The V gene's germline CDR1 is MNHEY and CDR2 SVGEGT.

A few counts support this clonotype. V gene TRBV5-1 combines with J gene TRBJ1-6; no clear D gene. The CDR3 covers 13 residues. Per the germline V gene, CDR1 is SGHRS and CDR2 is YFSETQ. V shed 5 bases and J shed 13 bases, with 16 bases lying between them. The CDR3 nucleotides read TGCGCCAGCAGTTCTCCTTCAATTAGGCCCCTCCACTTT. The encoded protein is CASSSPSIRPLHF.

This clonotype was observed a handful of times. The chain couples TRBV5-1 to TRBJ1-2; D might be TRBD1 (6 bases). The V gene lost 4 bases and the J gene lost 3 bases, with 16 bases spanning the gap. Germline CDR1 SGHRS, CDR2 YFSETQ. CDR3 length: 15 amino acids. CDR3 DNA: TGCGCCAGCAGCCTCGGACAGATTCCAGACTATGGCTACACCTTC. Its translation is CASSLGQIPDYGYTF.

The chain recombines TRBV6-1 with TRBJ2-3; D possibly corresponds to TRBD1 (6 bases). The CDR3 covers 15 residues. Germline V gene sequence: CDR1 MNHNS, CDR2 SASEGT. The V end was cut by 8 bases, the J end by 2 bases, with 17 bases between. CDR3 sequence (DNA): TGTGCCAGCCGACGGACAGAATACCCCACAGATACGCAGTATTTT. Translating it yields CASRRTEYPTDTQYF.

Note on this clonotype: It may be a read error: a sequence one base away is much more abundant. The V and J genes are TRBV10-1 and TRBJ2-7; D remains ambiguous. Near its end, the DNA agrees better with TRBJ2-5, so the J call may be wrong. CDR1 is WNHNN and CDR2 is SYGVQD in the germline V gene (reference sequence). The CDR3 contains 13 residues. This CDR3 reads CASRDAPRETQYF. DNA for the CDR3: TGCGCCAGCAGGGATGCGCCGAGAGAGACCCAGTACTTC.

This rearrangement joins TRBV7-9 to TRBJ2-7; 8 bases line up with TRBD2. V lost 4 bases, J lost 5 bases, and 7 bases stayed unmatched. Germline CDR1 reads SEHNR; CDR2 reads FQNEAQ (reference sequence). This CDR3 contains 14 residues. DNA of the CDR3: TGTGCCAGCAGCTCTATCGGGGGGGTTAACGAGCAGTACTTC. This sequence encodes CASSSIGGVNEQYF.

The genes are TRBV18 and TRBJ2-5; D is undetermined. The length of the CDR3 is 13 residues. The germline V and J ends were trimmed by 3 bases and 0 bases, with 5 bases remaining between them. The germline V gene has CDR1 KGHSH and CDR2 LQKENI. CDR3 amino acids: CASSPQYQETQYF. CDR3 nucleotide sequence: TGTGCCAGCTCACCTCAGTACCAAGAGACCCAGTACTTC.

This clonotype was counted between two and nine times. This chain connects TRBV9 to TRBJ2-3; D ambiguous. Deletions cut 0 bases from V and 2 bases from J, with 7 bases between. Germline V gives CDR1 SGDLS, CDR2 YYNGEE. CDR3 length: 14 amino acids. The DNA for the CDR3 is TGTGCCAGCAGCGTAGCTGGGAACACAGATACGCAGTATTTT. Translating it yields CASSVAGNTDTQYF.

This clonotype was observed a handful of times. The chain has TRBV5-1 and TRBJ1-1; D not certain. The CDR3 loop spans 12 amino acids. Per the germline V gene, CDR1 is SGHRS and CDR2 is YFSETQ. Trimming left V 4 bases short and J 2 bases short, with 6 bases between. The CDR3 here is CASSEGNTEAFF. The CDR3 region has the DNA TGCGCCAGCAGCGAGGGAAACACTGAAGCTTTCTTT.

This clonotype was seen a few times. The V gene is TRBV12-3 or TRBV12-4, the J gene TRBJ1-4; TRBD1 might be the D (5 bases). V was pared by 5 bases and J by 7 bases, with 20 bases between. This CDR3 is built from 16 residues. The CDR3 is CASSPRDPLSSEKLFF. In nucleotides, the CDR3 is TGTGCCAGCAGTCCGCGGGACCCTCTGTCCTCTGAAAAACTGTTTTTT.

This clonotype has more than one count but fewer than ten. The CDR3 sequence: CASSSAGTGDEKLFF. CDR3 bases: TGTGCCAGCAGTTCTGCCGGGACAGGGGATGAAAAACTGTTTTTT. The chain recombines TRBV28 with TRBJ1-4; the match to TRBD1 covers 10 bases. The V segment lost 4 bases and the J segment 6 bases; nucleotides outside the gene matches: 5. CDR3 length: 15 amino acids. Germline-derived CDR1 and CDR2 are MDHEN and SYDVKM.

The sample holds a few counts of this clonotype. J is TRBJ2-5 and V is TRBV7-9; unclear D gene. This CDR3 is built from 10 residues. The V and J ends lost 1 base and 10 bases respectively, with 4 bases between them. Germline loops: CDR1 SEHNR, CDR2 FQNEAQ (reference sequence). CDR3 nucleotide sequence: TGTGCCAGCAGCTTAGAAGTCCAGTACTTC. Translating it yields CASSLEVQYF.